What follows are 8 T cell receptor beta chains derived from one specimen sequenced in a study of CD8+CD57+ T cells in acquired aplastic anemia. TCR beta VDJ and CDR3 were profiled, and genomic DNA was the template. MiXCR was run by TCRdb on the reads, yielding one entry per CDR3 protein. The data hold approximately 150,000 distinct CDR3 sequences, with 40% to 55% observed a single time. Patients included in sequencing had previously demonstrated CD8+CD57+ cell expansion by flow cytometry. Sequencing input: sorted CD4+, CD8+, or CD8+CD57+ T cells (not recorded which) from PBMCs. The receptors shown here come from a human donor with aplastic anemia.

Of note for this clonotype: The junction shows a germline mismatch at one end, possibly a read error. The chain couples TRBV11-2 to TRBJ1-1; 9 bases align to TRBD1. In germline, CDR1 is SGHAT, CDR2 FQNNGV. This CDR3 has 17 amino acids. CDR3 loop: CASSLVGTGRRYTEAFF. The DNA for the CDR3 is TGTGCCAGCAGCTTAGTGGGGACAGGGAGAAGGTACACTGAAGCCTTCTTT. Based on the CDR3 plus reference TRBV11-2 and TRBJ1-1, the full variable domain is EAGVAQSPRYKIIEKRQSVAFWCNPISGHATLYWYQQILGQGPKLLIQFQNNGVVDDSQLPKDRFSAERLKGVDSTLKIQPAKLEDSAVYLCASSLVGTGRRYTEAFFGQGTRLTVV.

This clonotype came up once. This rearrangement joins TRBV2 to TRBJ2-7; D gene uncertain. Germline assignment: CDR1 SNHLY and CDR2 FYNNEI. The CDR3 totals 12 residues. Trimming took 6 bases from V and 5 from J, leaving 11 bases between them. CDR3: CASSETYNEQYF. The CDR3 nucleotides read TGTGCCAGCAGCGAGACCTACAACGAGCAGTACTTC.

This clonotype was observed many times. The chain couples TRBV14 to TRBJ1-1; D remains ambiguous. V lost 1 base and J lost 1, with 10 bases in between. Germline V gene data show CDR1 as SGHDN and CDR2 as FVKESK. There are 15 residues in the CDR3. The CDR3 coding sequence is TGTGCCAGCAGCCAAGTTACGGGTTGGAACACTGAAGCTTTCTTT. This gives the protein CASSQVTGWNTEAFF.

This chain connects TRBV3-1 to TRBJ2-1; 13 positions agree with TRBD2. V dropped 0 bases and J dropped 8; count of bases not matched to a gene: 4. There are 16 residues in the CDR3. The germline gives CDR1 LGHDT, CDR2 YNNKEL (reference sequence). The CDR3 is CASSQDLLAGGDEQFF. CDR3 sequence (DNA): TGTGCCAGCAGCCAAGATTTACTAGCGGGAGGGGATGAGCAGTTCTTC.

This clonotype was picked up many times. A read error may be the cause here, since a much bigger clone is one base away. The CDR3 end shows no conserved phenylalanine or tryptophan, and so a read error is likely. The J gene is TRBJ2-7, the V gene TRBV10-3; D is possibly TRBD2 (5 bases). Per the germline V gene, CDR1 is ENHRY and CDR2 is SYGVKD. This CDR3 spans 16 amino acids. Between the trimmed V and J ends, which lost 3 bases and 1 base, there was a span of 16 bases. CDR3 loop: CAISDRSSDTSYEQYL. Written as DNA, the CDR3 is TGTGCCATCAGTGATAGGAGTAGCGATACTTCCTACGAGCAGTACCTC.

Concerning this clonotype: Possible read error: a much larger clone is one base away. Since no conserved phenylalanine or tryptophan closes the CDR3, a read error is the likely cause. The J gene is TRBJ2-5, the V gene TRBV5-1; 7 positions match TRBD2. The CDR3 sequence is 14 residues long. J gave up 4 bases and V 6 bases, and 9 bases lay outside the gene matches. CDR1 is SGHRS and CDR2 is YFSETQ in the germline V gene. CDR3 in DNA: TGCGCCAGCACAACAGGACTAGTAGGAGAGACCCAGTACTCC. Its protein product is CASTTGLVGETQYS.

The chain uses TRBV2 and TRBJ2-1; 7 bases line up with TRBD1. The trim removed 8 bases at V and 5 bases at J, leaving 6 bases unmatched. Germline V CDR1 and CDR2: SNHLY, FYNNEI. The CDR3 has 13 residues. The CDR3 spells CASEEDRHNEQFF. The CDR3 DNA reads as TGTGCCAGCGAGGAGGACAGGCACAATGAGCAGTTCTTC.

The V gene is TRBV7-2, the J gene TRBJ2-5; D is unresolved. Germline CDR1 reads SGHTA; CDR2 reads FQGNSA. Trimming stripped 2 bases from V and 2 bases from J, with 6 bases between. The CDR3 loop spans 13 amino acids. The CDR3 nucleotides read TGTGCCAGCAGCTTAAGTCAGCAAGAGACCCAGTACTTC. Translated, it gives CASSLSQQETQYF.